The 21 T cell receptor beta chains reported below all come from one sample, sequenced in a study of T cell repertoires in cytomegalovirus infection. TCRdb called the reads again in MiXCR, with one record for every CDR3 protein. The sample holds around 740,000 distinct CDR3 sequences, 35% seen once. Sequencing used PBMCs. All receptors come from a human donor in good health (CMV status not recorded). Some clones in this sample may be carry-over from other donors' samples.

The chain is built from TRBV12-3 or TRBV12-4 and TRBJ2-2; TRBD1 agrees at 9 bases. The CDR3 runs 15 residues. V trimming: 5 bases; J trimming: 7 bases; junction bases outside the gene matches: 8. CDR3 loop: CASSRQGVLFGELFF. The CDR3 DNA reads TGTGCCAGCAGTCGACAGGGGGTACTGTTCGGGGAGCTGTTTTTT.

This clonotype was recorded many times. CDR3 DNA: TGTGCCAGCAGTAGGCAGGGGGCGAACGGCAATCAGCCCCAGCATTTT. This gives the protein CASSRQGANGNQPQHF. The V and J genes are TRBV6-1 and TRBJ1-5; TRBD1 agrees at 8 bases. Germline-derived CDR1 and CDR2 are MNHNS and SASEGT. V lost 5 bases to trimming and J lost 2 bases; unmatched junction nucleotides: 8. CDR3 length equals 16 residues.

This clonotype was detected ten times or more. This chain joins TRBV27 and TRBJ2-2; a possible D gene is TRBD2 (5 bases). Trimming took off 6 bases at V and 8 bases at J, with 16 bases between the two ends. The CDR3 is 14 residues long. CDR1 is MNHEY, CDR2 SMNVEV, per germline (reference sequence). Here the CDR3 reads CASSLSRGSGELFF. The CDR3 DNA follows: TGTGCCAGCAGCTTAAGTCGCGGGTCGGGGGAGCTGTTTTTT.

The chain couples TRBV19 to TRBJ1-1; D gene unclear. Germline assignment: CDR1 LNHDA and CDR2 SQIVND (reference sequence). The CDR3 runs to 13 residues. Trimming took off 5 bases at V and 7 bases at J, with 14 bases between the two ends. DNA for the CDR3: TGTGCCAGTAGTCCAGACGGAGAAAGTGAAGCTTTCTTT. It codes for CASSPDGESEAFF.

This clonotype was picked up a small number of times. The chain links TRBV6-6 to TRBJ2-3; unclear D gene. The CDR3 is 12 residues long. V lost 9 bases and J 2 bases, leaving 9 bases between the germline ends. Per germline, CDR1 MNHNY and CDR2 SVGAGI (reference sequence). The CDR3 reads CASTSNTDTQYF. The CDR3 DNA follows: TGTGCCAGTACTTCTAACACAGATACGCAGTATTTT.

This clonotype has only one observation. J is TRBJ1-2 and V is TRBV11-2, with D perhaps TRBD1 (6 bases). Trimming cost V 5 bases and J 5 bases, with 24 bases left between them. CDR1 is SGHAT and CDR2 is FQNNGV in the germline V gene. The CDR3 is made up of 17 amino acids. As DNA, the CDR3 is TGTGCCAGCAGCCCCCACCCCTGGGGGCAGAAGGATTATGGCTACACCTTC. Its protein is CASSPHPWGQKDYGYTF.

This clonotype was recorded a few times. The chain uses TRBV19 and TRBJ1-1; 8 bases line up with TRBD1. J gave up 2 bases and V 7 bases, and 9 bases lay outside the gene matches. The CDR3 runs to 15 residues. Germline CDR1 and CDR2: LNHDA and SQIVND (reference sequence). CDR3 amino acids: CASTVRQGLNTEAFF. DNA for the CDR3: TGTGCCAGTACAGTTAGACAGGGGTTAAACACTGAAGCTTTCTTT.

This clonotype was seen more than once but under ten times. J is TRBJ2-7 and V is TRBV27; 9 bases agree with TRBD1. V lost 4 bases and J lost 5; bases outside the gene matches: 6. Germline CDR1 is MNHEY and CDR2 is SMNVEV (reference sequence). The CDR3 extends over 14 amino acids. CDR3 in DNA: TGTGCCAGCAGTTGGGGGGACAGGGTCCACGAGCAGTACTTC. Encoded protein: CASSWGDRVHEQYF.

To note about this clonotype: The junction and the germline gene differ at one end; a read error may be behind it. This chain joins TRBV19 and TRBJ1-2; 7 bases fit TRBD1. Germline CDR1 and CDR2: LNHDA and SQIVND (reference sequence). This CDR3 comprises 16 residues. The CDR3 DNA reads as TGTGCCATTAGTACGTTCCTACAGGGGACTAACTATGGCTACACCTTC. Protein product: CAISTFLQGTNYGYTF.

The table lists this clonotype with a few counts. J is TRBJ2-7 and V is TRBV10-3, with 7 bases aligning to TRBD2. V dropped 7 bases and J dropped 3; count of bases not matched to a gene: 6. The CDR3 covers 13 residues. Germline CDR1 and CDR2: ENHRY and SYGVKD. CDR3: CAITPGTIYEQYF. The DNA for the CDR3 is TGTGCCATCACTCCCGGGACTATCTACGAGCAGTACTTC.

The CDR3 protein is CASSILGLEVATNEKLFF. The CDR3 bases are TGTGCCAGTAGTATCTTAGGGCTTGAAGTGGCAACTAATGAAAAACTGTTTTTT. This chain connects TRBV19 to TRBJ1-4; D uncertain. The germline gives CDR1 LNHDA, CDR2 SQIVND (reference sequence). The length of the CDR3 is 18 residues. The V end was cut by 3 bases, the J end by 0 bases, with 17 bases between.

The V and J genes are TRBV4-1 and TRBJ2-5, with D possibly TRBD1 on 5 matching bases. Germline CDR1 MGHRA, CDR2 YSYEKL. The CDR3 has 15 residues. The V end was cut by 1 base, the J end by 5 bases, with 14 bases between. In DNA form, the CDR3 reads TGCGCCAGCAGCCAAGGGCAAGGGGCGCGGGAGACCCAGTACTTC. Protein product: CASSQGQGARETQYF.

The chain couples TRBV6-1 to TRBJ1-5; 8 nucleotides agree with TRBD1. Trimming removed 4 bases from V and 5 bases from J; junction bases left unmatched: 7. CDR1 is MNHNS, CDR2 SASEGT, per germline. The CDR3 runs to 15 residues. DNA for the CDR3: TGTGCCAGCAGTGTCGGGACAGGCCTACATCAGCCCCAGCATTTT. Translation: CASSVGTGLHQPQHF.

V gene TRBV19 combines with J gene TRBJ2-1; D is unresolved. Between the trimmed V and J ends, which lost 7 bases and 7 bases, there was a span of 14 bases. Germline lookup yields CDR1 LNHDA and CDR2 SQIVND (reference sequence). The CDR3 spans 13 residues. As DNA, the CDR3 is TGTGCCAGTAAGCCCTACCCGGCGAATGAGCAGTTCTTC. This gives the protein CASKPYPANEQFF. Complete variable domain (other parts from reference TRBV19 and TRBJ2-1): DGGITQSPKYLFRKEGQNVTLSCEQNLNHDAMYWYRQDPGQGLRLIYYSQIVNDFQKGDIAEGYSVSREKKESFPLTVTSAQKNPTAFYLCASKPYPANEQFFGPGTRLTVL.

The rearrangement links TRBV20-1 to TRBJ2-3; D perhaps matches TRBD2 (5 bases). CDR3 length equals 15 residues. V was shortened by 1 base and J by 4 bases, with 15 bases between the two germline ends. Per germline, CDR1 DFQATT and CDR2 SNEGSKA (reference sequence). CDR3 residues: CSARGERRSADTQYF. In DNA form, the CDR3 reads TGCAGTGCTAGAGGGGAGAGAAGAAGCGCAGATACGCAGTATTTT.

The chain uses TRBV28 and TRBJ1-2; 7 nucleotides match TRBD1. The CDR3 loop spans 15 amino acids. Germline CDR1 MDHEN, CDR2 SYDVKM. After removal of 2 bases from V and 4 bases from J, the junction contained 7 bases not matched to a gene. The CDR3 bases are TGTGCCAGCAGTTTAAACAGGGGCGGTAGCTATGGCTACACCTTC. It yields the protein CASSLNRGGSYGYTF.

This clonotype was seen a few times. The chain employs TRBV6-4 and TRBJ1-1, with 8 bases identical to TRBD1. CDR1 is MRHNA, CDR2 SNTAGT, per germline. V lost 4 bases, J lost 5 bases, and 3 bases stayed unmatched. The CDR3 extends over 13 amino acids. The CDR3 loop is CASSGTGITEAFF. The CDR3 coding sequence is TGTGCCAGCAGTGGGACAGGGATTACTGAAGCTTTCTTT.

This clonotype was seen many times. CDR3 sequence (DNA): TGTGCCAGCAGTTTATCGGTGAGGATGGGTACATTTGAGCAGTTCTTC. This translates into CASSLSVRMGTFEQFF. The chain combines TRBV28 with TRBJ2-1; no definite D call. CDR1 is MDHEN, CDR2 SYDVKM, per germline. The CDR3 length is 16 residues. V gave up 1 base and J gave up 9 bases, with 19 bases separating them.

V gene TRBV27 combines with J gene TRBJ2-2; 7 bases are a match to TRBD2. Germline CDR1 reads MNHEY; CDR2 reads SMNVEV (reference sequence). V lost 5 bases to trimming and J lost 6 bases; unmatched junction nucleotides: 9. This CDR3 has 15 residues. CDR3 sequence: CASSLLQGGAGELFF. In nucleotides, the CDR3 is TGTGCCAGCAGTCTTCTCCAGGGAGGGGCCGGGGAGCTGTTTTTT.

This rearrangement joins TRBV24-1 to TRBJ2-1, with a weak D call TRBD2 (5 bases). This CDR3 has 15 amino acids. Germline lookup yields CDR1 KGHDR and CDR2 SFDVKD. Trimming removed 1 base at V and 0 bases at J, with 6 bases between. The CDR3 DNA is TGTGCCACCAGTGATTTTGGGAGCTCCTACAATGAGCAGTTCTTC. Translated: CATSDFGSSYNEQFF.

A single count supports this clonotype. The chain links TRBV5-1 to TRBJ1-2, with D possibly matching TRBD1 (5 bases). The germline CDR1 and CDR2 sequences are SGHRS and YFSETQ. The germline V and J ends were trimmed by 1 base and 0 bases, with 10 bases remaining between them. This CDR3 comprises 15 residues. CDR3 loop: CASSLNRLANYGYTF. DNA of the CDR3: TGCGCCAGCAGCTTGAACAGGCTAGCTAACTATGGCTACACCTTC.